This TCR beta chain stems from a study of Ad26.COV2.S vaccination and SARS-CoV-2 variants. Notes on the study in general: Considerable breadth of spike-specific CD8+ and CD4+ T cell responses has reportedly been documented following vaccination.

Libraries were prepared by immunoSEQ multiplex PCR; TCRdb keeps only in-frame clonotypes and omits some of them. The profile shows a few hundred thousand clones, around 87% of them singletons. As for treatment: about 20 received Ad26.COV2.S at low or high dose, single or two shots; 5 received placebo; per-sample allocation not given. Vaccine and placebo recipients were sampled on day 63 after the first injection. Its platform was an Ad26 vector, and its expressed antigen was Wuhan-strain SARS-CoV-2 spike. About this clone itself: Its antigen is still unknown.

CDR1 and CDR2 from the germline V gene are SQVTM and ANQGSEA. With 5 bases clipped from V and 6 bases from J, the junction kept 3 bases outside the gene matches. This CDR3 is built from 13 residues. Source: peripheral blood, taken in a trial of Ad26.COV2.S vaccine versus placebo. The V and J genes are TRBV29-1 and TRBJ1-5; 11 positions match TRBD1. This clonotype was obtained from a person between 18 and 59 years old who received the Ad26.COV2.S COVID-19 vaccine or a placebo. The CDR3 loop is CSVLGQGGQPQHF. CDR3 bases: TGCAGCGTTTTGGGACAGGGGGGTCAGCCCCAGCATTTT. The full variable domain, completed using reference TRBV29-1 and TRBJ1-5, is SAVISQKPSRDICQRGTSLTIQCQVDSQVTMMFWYRQQPGQSLTLIATANQGSEATYESGFVIDKFPISRPNLTFSTLTVSNMSPEDSSIYLCSVLGQGGQPQHFGDGTRLSIL.